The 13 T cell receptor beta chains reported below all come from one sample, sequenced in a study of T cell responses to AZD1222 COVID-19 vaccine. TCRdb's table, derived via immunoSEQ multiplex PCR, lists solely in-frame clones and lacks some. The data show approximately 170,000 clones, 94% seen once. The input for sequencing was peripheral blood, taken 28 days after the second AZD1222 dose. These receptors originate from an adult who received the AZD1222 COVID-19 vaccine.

The CDR3 is CASSPPGQGAVSSEQFF. The CDR3 nucleotides are TGTGCCAGCAGCCCCCCGGGACAGGGGGCGGTTTCGAGTGAGCAGTTCTTC. V is TRBV5-4 and J is TRBJ2-1; TRBD1 matches 12 bases. J was trimmed by 9 bases and V by 4 bases; bases with no gene match: 14. This CDR3 spans 17 amino acids. The germline V gene has CDR1 SGHNT and CDR2 YYREEE (reference sequence). The entire variable domain, with the rest obtained from reference TRBV5-4 and TRBJ2-1, is as follows: ETGVTQSPTHLIKTRGQQVTLRCSSQSGHNTVSWYQQALGQGPQFIFQYYREEENGRGNFPPRFSGLQFPNYSSELNVNALELDDSALYLCASSPPGQGAVSSEQFFGPGTRLTVL.

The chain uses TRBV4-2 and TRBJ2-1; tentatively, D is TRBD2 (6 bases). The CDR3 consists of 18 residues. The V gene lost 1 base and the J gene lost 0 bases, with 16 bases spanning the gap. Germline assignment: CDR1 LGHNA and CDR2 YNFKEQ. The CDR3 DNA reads TGTGCCAGCAGCCAAGGACCGGGGCGGGGAAGCTCCTACAATGAGCAGTTCTTC. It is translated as CASSQGPGRGSSYNEQFF.

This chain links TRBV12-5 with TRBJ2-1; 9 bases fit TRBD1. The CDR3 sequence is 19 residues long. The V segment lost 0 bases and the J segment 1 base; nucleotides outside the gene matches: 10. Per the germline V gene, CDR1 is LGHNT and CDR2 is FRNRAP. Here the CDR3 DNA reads TGTGCTAGTGGTTTGGTTCGGACAGGGGAGGCCGGGTCCTACAATGAGCAGTTCTTC. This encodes CASGLVRTGEAGSYNEQFF.

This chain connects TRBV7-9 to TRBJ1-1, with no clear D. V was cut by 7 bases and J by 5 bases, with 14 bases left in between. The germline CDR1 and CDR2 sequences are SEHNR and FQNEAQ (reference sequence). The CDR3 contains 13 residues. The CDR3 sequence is CASTLGGETEAFF. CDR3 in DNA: TGTGCCAGCACCCTTGGAGGAGAGACTGAAGCTTTCTTT.

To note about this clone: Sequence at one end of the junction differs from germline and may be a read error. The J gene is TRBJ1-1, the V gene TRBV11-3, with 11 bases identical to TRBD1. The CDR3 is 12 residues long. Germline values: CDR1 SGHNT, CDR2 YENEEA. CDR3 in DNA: TGTGCCAGCAGTGGACAGGGGGCTGAGGCTTTCTTT. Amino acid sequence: CASSGQGAEAFF. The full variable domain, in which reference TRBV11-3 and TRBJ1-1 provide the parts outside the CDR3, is EAGVVQSPRYKIIEKKQPVAFWCNPISGHNTLYWYLQNLGQGPELLIRYENEEAVDDSQLPKDRFSAERLKGVDSTLKIQPAELGDSAVYLCASSGQGAEAFFGQGTRLTVV.

The chain's CDR3 is CASSLVWLREKLFF. Here the CDR3 DNA reads TGTGCCAGCAGCTTGGTGTGGTTGCGCGAAAAACTGTTTTTT. The rearrangement links TRBV5-5 to TRBJ1-4; no firm D call. The germline gives CDR1 SGHKS, CDR2 YYEKEE (reference sequence). V was pared by 0 bases and J by 8 bases, with 11 bases between. This CDR3 is built from 14 residues.

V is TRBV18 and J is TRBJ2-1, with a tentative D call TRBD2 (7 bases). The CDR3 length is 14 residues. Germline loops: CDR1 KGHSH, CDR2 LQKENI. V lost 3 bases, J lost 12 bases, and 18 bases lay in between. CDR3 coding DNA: TGTGCCAGCTCACCCCAAGGGGGGGCGAATTCGCAGTTCTTC. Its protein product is CASSPQGGANSQFF.

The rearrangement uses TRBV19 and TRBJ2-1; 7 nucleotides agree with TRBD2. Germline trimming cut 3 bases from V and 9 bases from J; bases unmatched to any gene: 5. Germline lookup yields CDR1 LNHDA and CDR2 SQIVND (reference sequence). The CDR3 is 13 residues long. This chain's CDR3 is CASSMISGGEQFF. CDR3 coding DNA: TGTGCCAGTAGTATGATATCGGGAGGTGAGCAGTTCTTC.

The CDR3 loop is CAIDSGQPYEQYF. Written as DNA, the CDR3 is TGTGCCATCGACTCGGGACAACCCTACGAGCAGTACTTC. The chain recombines TRBV10-3 with TRBJ2-7, with D possibly being TRBD1 (6 bases). Trimming took 8 bases from V and 2 from J, leaving 13 bases between them. Per the germline V gene, CDR1 is ENHRY and CDR2 is SYGVKD. The CDR3 covers 13 residues.

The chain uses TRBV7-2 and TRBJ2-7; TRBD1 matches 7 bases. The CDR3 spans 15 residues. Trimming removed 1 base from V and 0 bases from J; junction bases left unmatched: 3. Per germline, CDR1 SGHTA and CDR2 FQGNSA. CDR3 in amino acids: CASSLVGDSSYEQYF. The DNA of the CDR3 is TGTGCCAGCAGCTTAGTAGGGGACAGCTCCTACGAGCAGTACTTC.

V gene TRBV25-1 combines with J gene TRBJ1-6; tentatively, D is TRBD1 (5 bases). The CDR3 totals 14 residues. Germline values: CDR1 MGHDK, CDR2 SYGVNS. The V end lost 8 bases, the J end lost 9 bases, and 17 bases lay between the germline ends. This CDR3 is CASRQSRGGSPLHF. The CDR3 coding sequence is TGTGCCAGCCGGCAGAGCCGGGGGGGTTCACCCCTCCACTTT.

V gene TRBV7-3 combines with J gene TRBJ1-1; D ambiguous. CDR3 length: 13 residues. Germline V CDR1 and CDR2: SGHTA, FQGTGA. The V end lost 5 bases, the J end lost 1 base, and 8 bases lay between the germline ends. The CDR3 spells CASSPQSNTEAFF. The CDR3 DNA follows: TGTGCCAGCAGCCCCCAGTCGAACACTGAAGCTTTCTTT.

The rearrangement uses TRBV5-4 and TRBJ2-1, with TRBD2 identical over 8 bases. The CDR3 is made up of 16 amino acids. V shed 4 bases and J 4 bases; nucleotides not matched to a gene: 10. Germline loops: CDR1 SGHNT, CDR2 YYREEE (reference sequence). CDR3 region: CASSRRSSGDYNEQFF. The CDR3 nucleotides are TGTGCCAGCAGCCGCCGGAGTAGCGGGGATTACAATGAGCAGTTCTTC. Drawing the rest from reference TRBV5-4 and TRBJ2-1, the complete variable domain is ETGVTQSPTHLIKTRGQQVTLRCSSQSGHNTVSWYQQALGQGPQFIFQYYREEENGRGNFPPRFSGLQFPNYSSELNVNALELDDSALYLCASSRRSSGDYNEQFFGPGTRLTVL.